One and the same sample provided the 5 T cell receptor beta chains below, sequenced in a study of neoadjuvant nivolumab and ipilimumab in lung cancer. Repertoires were generated with immunoSEQ multiplex PCR, while TCRdb's copy carries only in-frame clones and drops some. The repertoire includes about 13,000 clones, 65% to 75% of them detected once, and around 27% sits in the top ten. This specimen consisted of peripheral blood, obtained after neoadjuvant nivolumab, alone or with ipilimumab, at or shortly before surgery. The receptors originated from an adult with non-small cell lung cancer.

CDR3 DNA sequence: TGTGCCAGCAGCTTGGTCGGACAGGCTGAAGCTTTCTTT. Translating gives CASSLVGQAEAFF. This rearrangement joins TRBV5-5 to TRBJ1-1, with 7 bases that match TRBD1. V lost 0 bases, J lost 6 bases, and 2 bases stayed unmatched. Germline CDR1 SGHKS, CDR2 YYEKEE (reference sequence). CDR3 size: 13 residues.

The rearrangement joins TRBV4-1 to TRBJ2-7; weak D call: TRBD1 (6 bases). Trimming stripped 4 bases from V and 5 bases from J, with 18 bases between. In germline, CDR1 is MGHRA, CDR2 YSYEKL. There are 15 residues in the CDR3. The CDR3 is CASSLTAQGFDEQYF. DNA for the CDR3: TGCGCCAGCAGCCTAACCGCACAGGGCTTTGACGAGCAGTACTTC.

This clone was observed once. The V gene is TRBV30, the J gene TRBJ1-5; no firm D call. The CDR3 has 13 amino acids. Trimming removed 1 base at V and 4 bases at J, with 8 bases between. Germline V gene lookup returns CDR1 GTSNPN and CDR2 SVGIG (reference sequence). The CDR3 DNA reads TGTGCCTGGAGTGGAGCCCAGAATCAGCCCCAGCATTTT. It translates to CAWSGAQNQPQHF. The whole variable domain, filled in from reference TRBV30 and TRBJ1-5, reads SQTIHQWPATLVQPVGSPLSLECTVEGTSNPNLYWYRQAAGRGLQLLFYSVGIGQISSEVPQNLSASRPQDRQFILSSKKLLLSDSGFYLCAWSGAQNQPQHFGDGTRLSIL.

This clone showed up just a few times. J is TRBJ1-4 and V is TRBV27; a possible D gene is TRBD1 (6 bases). The CDR3 length is 14 residues. The ends were cut back, 6 bases at V and 7 bases at J, with 15 bases in the middle. The germline V gene has CDR1 MNHEY and CDR2 SMNVEV (reference sequence). The CDR3 region is CASRAQGFSEKLFF. Written as DNA, the CDR3 is TGTGCCAGCAGAGCGCAGGGGTTTAGTGAAAAACTGTTTTTT.

The rearrangement links TRBV30 to TRBJ1-1; D is undetermined. Germline V gives CDR1 GTSNPN, CDR2 SVGIG (reference sequence). This CDR3 has 13 amino acids. V was pared by 8 bases and J by 2 bases, with 15 bases between. This CDR3 reads CAITMEENTEAFF. CDR3 nucleotide sequence: TGTGCCATCACTATGGAGGAAAACACTGAAGCTTTCTTT.